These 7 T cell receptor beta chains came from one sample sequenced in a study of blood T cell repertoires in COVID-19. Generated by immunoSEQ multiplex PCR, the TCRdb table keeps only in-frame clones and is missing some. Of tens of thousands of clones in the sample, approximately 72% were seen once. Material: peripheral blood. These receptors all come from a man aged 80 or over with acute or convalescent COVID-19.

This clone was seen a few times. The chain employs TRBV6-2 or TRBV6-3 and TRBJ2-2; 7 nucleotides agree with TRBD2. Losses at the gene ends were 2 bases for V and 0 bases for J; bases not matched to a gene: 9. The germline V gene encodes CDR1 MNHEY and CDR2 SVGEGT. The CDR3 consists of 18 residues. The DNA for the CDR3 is TGTGCCAGCAGTTACCCTTCCATAAGCGGGGCGAACACCGGGGAGCTGTTTTTT. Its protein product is CASSYPSISGANTGELFF.

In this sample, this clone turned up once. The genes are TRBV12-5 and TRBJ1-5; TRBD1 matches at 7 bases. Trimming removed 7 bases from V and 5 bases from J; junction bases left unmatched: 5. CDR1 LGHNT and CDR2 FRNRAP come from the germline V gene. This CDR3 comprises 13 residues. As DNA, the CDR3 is TGTGCTAGTGCCACAGGGGCCTATCAGCCCCAGCATTTT. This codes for CASATGAYQPQHF.

CDR3 nucleotides: TGTGCCAGCAGCGAAAGACAGGTGTTAACTTTCTTT. Protein sequence: CASSERQVLTFF. The chain joins TRBV14 to TRBJ1-1; tentatively, D is TRBD1 (6 bases). The CDR3 is 12 residues long. CDR1 is SGHDN, CDR2 FVKESK, per germline. V shed 5 bases and J shed 12 bases, with 16 bases lying between them. Full variable domain (rest looked up from reference TRBV14 and TRBJ1-1): EAGVTQFPSHSVIEKGQTVTLRCDPISGHDNLYWYRRVMGKEIKFLLHFVKESKQDESGMPNNRFLAERTGGTYSTLKVQPAELEDSGVYFCASSERQVLTFFGQGTRLTVV.

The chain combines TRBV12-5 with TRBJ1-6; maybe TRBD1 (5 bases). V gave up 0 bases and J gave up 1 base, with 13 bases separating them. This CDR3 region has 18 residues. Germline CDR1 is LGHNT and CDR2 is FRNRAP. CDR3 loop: CASGLVRQGGSYNSPLHF. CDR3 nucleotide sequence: TGTGCTAGTGGTTTGGTACGGCAGGGAGGGTCCTATAATTCACCCCTCCACTTT.

The CDR3 region has the DNA TGTGCTCCCGGGGGGGGGCTCGGGACTGAAGCTTTCTTT. It codes for CAPGGGLGTEAFF. The rearrangement joins TRBV6-7 to TRBJ1-1, with D perhaps TRBD1 (6 bases). TRBV6-7 is given ORF status, its function remaining uncertain. The CDR3 runs to 13 residues.

The CDR3 spells CASSQDLGGDTQYF. CDR3 bases: TGTGCCAGCAGCCAAGATTTGGGGGGAGATACGCAGTATTTT. The chain is built from TRBV14 and TRBJ2-3, with D possibly matching TRBD2 (6 bases). V was cut by 0 bases and J by 5 bases, with 9 bases left in between. The germline CDR1 and CDR2 sequences are SGHDN and FVKESK. The CDR3 extends over 14 amino acids.

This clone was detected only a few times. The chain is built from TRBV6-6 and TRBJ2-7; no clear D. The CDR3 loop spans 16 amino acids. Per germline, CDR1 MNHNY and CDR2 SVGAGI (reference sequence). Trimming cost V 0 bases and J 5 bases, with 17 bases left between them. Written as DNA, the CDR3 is TGTGCCAGCAGTTACTCCTTAGTAGGAGCTGCGCACGAGCAGTACTTC. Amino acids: CASSYSLVGAAHEQYF.